Given below is one TCR beta chain in context. The target antigen is unknown. The study drew donors from healthy Caucasian individuals in Russia aged about 6 to 90. The CDR3 has 16 amino acids. V lost 0 bases and J 7 bases, leaving 20 bases between the germline ends. Germline V gene sequence: CDR1 SGHRS, CDR2 YFSETQ. This record belongs to a study of blood T cells in healthy people across ages. The study, taken as a whole, reports: Comparison with aged donors showed that long-lived donors had more naive CD4+ cells and higher diversity. There was no known CMV status for donors, so expanded clonotype changes were possibly confounded.

Through a sample-barcoded 5' primer and a J-beta primer mix, a second PCR was run for about 6 to 12 cycles. TCRdb re-called the 5' RACE reads with MiXCR, one entry per CDR3 protein. The sample lists approximately 730,000 distinct CDR3 sequences, less than 70% seen once, with approximately 41% in the top ten. This clonotype was sampled from a man older than 75 in good health. Sequenced sample: blood. The V and J genes are TRBV5-1 and TRBJ2-7; TRBD1 is a possible D gene (6 bases). The CDR3 nucleotides read TGCGCCAGCAGCTTGGAAGGGGGAAGCTCCTACAATGAGCAGTACTTC. It is translated as CASSLEGGSSYNEQYF.